Presented here are 29 T cell receptor beta chains from one specimen sequenced in a study of graft-versus-host responses after intestinal transplantation. Assay used: immunoSEQ multiplex PCR; TCRdb lists only in-frame clones, some missing. The sample has approximately 90,000 clones, around 93% seen once. What these receptors recognize is not known. The material was unstimulated CD8+ T cells sorted from spleen or lymph node cells, obtained before transplant. The receptors were gathered from a human donor who was the organ donor for an intestinal transplant.

The rearrangement joins TRBV30 to TRBJ2-2; D is possibly TRBD2 (6 bases). Trimming left V 4 bases short and J 6 bases short, with 12 bases between. Germline CDR1 is GTSNPN and CDR2 is SVGIG (reference sequence). The CDR3 is 13 residues long. CDR3 amino acids: CAWIFGGPGELFF. Written as DNA, the CDR3 is TGTGCCTGGATCTTCGGGGGACCCGGGGAGCTGTTTTTT.

V usage is TRBV9 and J usage is TRBJ1-3; 7 bases match TRBD1. Germline loops: CDR1 SGDLS, CDR2 YYNGEE. The CDR3 runs to 18 residues. Trimming cost V 4 bases and J 0 bases; bases outside gene matches: 13. In DNA, the CDR3 is TGTGCCAGCAGCCTTACCGACAGGGTCCGTTCCTCTGGAAACACCATATATTTT. Translation gives CASSLTDRVRSSGNTIYF.

The chain employs TRBV6-4 and TRBJ2-3; 12 bases agree with TRBD2. V trimming: 2 bases; J trimming: 4 bases; junction bases outside the gene matches: 4. Germline CDR1 is MRHNA and CDR2 is SNTAGT. This CDR3 region has 16 residues. This chain's CDR3 is CASSDASSGGADTQYF. The CDR3 DNA is TGTGCCAGCAGTGACGCATCTAGCGGGGGGGCAGATACGCAGTATTTT.

The gene calls are TRBV5-6 and TRBJ2-7; 10 positions agree with TRBD2. V trimming: 0 bases; J trimming: 3 bases; junction bases outside the gene matches: 9. The V gene's germline CDR1 is SGHDT and CDR2 YYEEEE. CDR3 size: 17 residues. The CDR3 sequence: CASSLALGLAGDYEQYF. CDR3 DNA: TGTGCCAGCAGCTTGGCTCTCGGGCTAGCGGGGGACTACGAGCAGTACTTC. Together with reference TRBV5-6 and TRBJ2-7, the CDR3 gives the full variable domain: DAGVTQSPTHLIKTRGQQVTLRCSPKSGHDTVSWYQQALGQGPQFIFQYYEEEERQRGNFPDRFSGHQFPNYSSELNVNALLLGDSALYLCASSLALGLAGDYEQYFGPGTRLTVT.

The gene calls are TRBV27 and TRBJ1-1, with TRBD1 identical over 8 bases. This CDR3 has 16 residues. Germline trimming cut 3 bases from V and 4 bases from J; bases unmatched to any gene: 10. CDR1 and CDR2 from the germline V gene are MNHEY and SMNVEV (reference sequence). CDR3: CASSFSTGGMGTEAFF. CDR3 coding DNA: TGTGCCAGCAGTTTTTCTACAGGGGGTATGGGCACTGAAGCTTTCTTT.

The rearrangement links TRBV5-6 to TRBJ1-1; possibly TRBD1 for D (6 bases). This CDR3 region has 14 residues. Trimming removed 4 bases from V and 5 bases from J, with 15 bases in between. Germline V gives CDR1 SGHDT, CDR2 YYEEEE. The CDR3 DNA reads TGTGCCAGCAGCCCCCGGACAGTGGAAACTGAAGCTTTCTTT. Translating it yields CASSPRTVETEAFF.

The V gene is TRBV7-2, the J gene TRBJ1-2; 7 bases map to TRBD1. Germline loops: CDR1 SGHTA, CDR2 FQGNSA. Trimming at V came to 7 bases and at J to 4 bases, leaving 6 bases not matched to a gene. The CDR3 loop spans 13 amino acids. This CDR3 is CASTPGDSYGYTF. The CDR3, as DNA: TGTGCCAGCACCCCGGGGGACAGCTATGGCTACACCTTC.

The chain carries TRBV19 and TRBJ2-1, with 9 bases identical to TRBD1. The CDR3 totals 14 residues. CDR1 and CDR2 from the germline V gene are LNHDA and SQIVND (reference sequence). The J segment lost 7 bases and the V segment lost 5 bases, leaving 6 bases of the junction unmatched. The CDR3 here is CASSAWDRANEQFF. Written as DNA, the CDR3 is TGTGCCAGTAGTGCGTGGGACAGGGCAAATGAGCAGTTCTTC.

This clone occurred a few times. V usage is TRBV4-3 and J usage is TRBJ1-4; D call uncertain. Trimming stripped 2 bases from V and 5 bases from J, with 12 bases between. The CDR3 is 15 residues long. Per germline, CDR1 LGHNA and CDR2 YSLEER. The CDR3 DNA reads as TGCGCCAGCAGCCAACCAGCCTACGGGAATGAAAAACTGTTTTTT. Its translation: CASSQPAYGNEKLFF.

This rearrangement joins TRBV7-9 to TRBJ2-5; tentatively, D is TRBD1 (5 bases). The CDR3 spans 14 residues. Germline V gene lookup returns CDR1 SEHNR and CDR2 FQNEAQ (reference sequence). V was trimmed by 5 bases and J by 4 bases, leaving 14 bases between them. The CDR3 sequence: CASSPVDKRETQYF. CDR3 bases: TGTGCCAGCAGCCCAGTGGACAAGCGAGAGACCCAGTACTTC.

V gene TRBV7-2 combines with J gene TRBJ1-2; 7 bases map to TRBD1. The junction had 8 bases not matched to a gene; V was cut back by 8 bases and J by 5 bases. The CDR3 has 13 residues. Germline CDR1 reads SGHTA; CDR2 reads FQGNSA. CDR3 region: CASGTTGEYGYTF. The CDR3 nucleotides read TGTGCCAGCGGGACCACAGGGGAGTATGGCTACACCTTC.

This chain links TRBV4-1 with TRBJ1-5; D remains unclear. This CDR3 has 16 amino acids. Trimming shortened V by 0 bases and J by 0 bases, and 9 bases separated the two germline ends. Per germline, CDR1 MGHRA and CDR2 YSYEKL. The CDR3 nucleotides are TGCGCCAGCAGCCAAGAATCCGGGTCTAGCAATCAGCCCCAGCATTTT. Its protein product is CASSQESGSSNQPQHF.

This chain links TRBV19 with TRBJ2-4; 7 bases align to TRBD2. This CDR3 has 13 residues. Germline CDR1 and CDR2: LNHDA and SQIVND (reference sequence). After removal of 5 bases from V and 6 bases from J, the junction contained 4 bases not matched to a gene. CDR3 sequence (DNA): TGTGCCAGTAGTGTGTCGGGAGGAAACATTCAGTACTTC. Translation: CASSVSGGNIQYF.

This rearrangement joins TRBV19 to TRBJ1-2; D is possibly TRBD1 (5 bases). This CDR3 is 14 amino acids long. Germline V CDR1 and CDR2: LNHDA, SQIVND (reference sequence). Trimming cost V 3 bases and J 3 bases, with 11 bases left between them. The CDR3 nucleotides are TGTGCCAGTAGTATCCAGGGTTATGACTATGGCTACACCTTC. Translated, it gives CASSIQGYDYGYTF.

The rearrangement links TRBV5-5 to TRBJ2-1; 9 positions match TRBD2. The junction had 9 bases not matched to a gene; V was cut back by 0 bases and J by 8 bases. This CDR3 is built from 16 residues. CDR1 is SGHKS and CDR2 is YYEKEE in the germline V gene (reference sequence). Here the CDR3 reads CASSLGSGGPRDEQFF. The DNA for the CDR3 is TGTGCCAGCAGCTTGGGGAGCGGGGGGCCTCGGGATGAGCAGTTCTTC.

This rearrangement joins TRBV5-4 to TRBJ2-7, with D maybe TRBD2 (6 bases). From germline, CDR1 is SGHNT and CDR2 YYREEE (reference sequence). V dropped 4 bases and J dropped 1 base, with 12 bases sitting between them. The CDR3 spans 14 residues. CDR3 residues: CASSDLGTSYEQYF. CDR3 sequence (DNA): TGTGCCAGCAGCGACCTAGGGACTTCCTACGAGCAGTACTTC.

The rearrangement joins TRBV5-1 to TRBJ2-7; no firm D call. Trimming pared 0 bases from V and 6 bases from J, leaving 13 bases between. This CDR3 has 14 residues. Per the germline V gene, CDR1 is SGHRS and CDR2 is YFSETQ. The CDR3 spells CASSLGWAEGEQYF. DNA of the CDR3: TGCGCCAGCAGCTTGGGGTGGGCAGAAGGCGAGCAGTACTTC.

This chain uses TRBV7-9 with TRBJ1-6; tentatively, D is TRBD1 (5 bases). The CDR3 sequence is 17 residues long. Germline V lookup: CDR1 SEHNR, CDR2 FQNEAQ (reference sequence). V lost 1 base, J lost 7 bases, and 17 bases lay in between. This CDR3 is CASSLELGGTGNSPLHF. The CDR3 DNA reads TGTGCCAGCAGCTTAGAGCTGGGAGGGACGGGAAATTCACCCCTCCACTTT. The full variable domain, completed using reference TRBV7-9 and TRBJ1-6, is DTGVSQNPRHKITKRGQNVTFRCDPISEHNRLYWYRQTLGQGPEFLTYFQNEAQLEKSRLLSDRFSAERPKGSFSTLEIQRTEQGDSAMYLCASSLELGGTGNSPLHFGNGTRLTVT.

The CDR3 coding sequence is TGTGCCAGCAGCTGGACAGGGGGCACTGAAGCTTTCTTT. Protein product: CASSWTGGTEAFF. The rearrangement uses TRBV5-4 and TRBJ1-1; TRBD1 aligns across 10 bases. J lost 4 bases, V lost 3 bases, and 0 bases had no gene match. Germline V gives CDR1 SGHNT, CDR2 YYREEE (reference sequence). The CDR3 sequence is 13 residues long.

The chain combines TRBV19 with TRBJ1-1; D gene uncertain. Germline V gives CDR1 LNHDA, CDR2 SQIVND (reference sequence). Trimming removed 3 bases from V and 0 bases from J, with 11 bases in between. The CDR3 runs 15 residues. This chain's CDR3 is CASSIGSNLNTEAFF. DNA of the CDR3: TGTGCCAGTAGTATCGGGTCGAATTTGAACACTGAAGCTTTCTTT.

The gene calls are TRBV23-1 and TRBJ1-1; tentative D call: TRBD1 (5 bases). TRBV23-1 is reported as an ORF; its role is uncertain. The CDR3 length is 21 residues. Trimming pared 3 bases from V and 1 base from J, leaving 30 bases between. CDR3 nucleotides: TGCGCCAGCAGTCATTTACCCCCGCCAGGGATTAGGATGGCAGAGAACACTGAAGCTTTCTTT. Translation gives CASSHLPPPGIRMAENTEAFF.

The V call is TRBV15, the J call TRBJ2-7; D possibly corresponds to TRBD1 (5 bases). The length of the CDR3 is 15 residues. Between the trimmed V and J ends, which lost 5 bases and 2 bases, there was a span of 16 bases. The germline gives CDR1 LNHNV, CDR2 YYDKDF (reference sequence). The chain's CDR3 is CATSETTAGAYEQYF. The CDR3 region has the DNA TGTGCCACCAGCGAGACGACAGCTGGGGCCTACGAGCAGTACTTC.

This chain links TRBV6-1 with TRBJ2-1; a possible D gene is TRBD1 (5 bases). CDR3 length: 15 amino acids. Germline lookup yields CDR1 MNHNS and CDR2 SASEGT. The V and J ends lost 2 bases and 4 bases respectively, with 12 bases between them. The DNA for the CDR3 is TGTGCCAGCAGTGAAAATGGACAACTGTACAATGAGCAGTTCTTC. This gives the protein CASSENGQLYNEQFF.

DNA for the CDR3: TGCGCCAGTGGGCCAGGGAATAAGAATGGCTACACCTTC. Protein sequence: CASGPGNKNGYTF. The chain links TRBV5-1 to TRBJ1-2; D perhaps matches TRBD1 (5 bases). Germline-derived CDR1 and CDR2 are SGHRS and YFSETQ. V was trimmed by 8 bases and J by 6 bases, leaving 17 bases between them. This CDR3 comprises 13 residues.

The rearrangement joins TRBV6-6 to TRBJ1-2; the D gene is possibly TRBD1 (6 bases). The CDR3 extends over 14 amino acids. V was cut by 0 bases and J by 3 bases, with 8 bases left in between. CDR1 and CDR2 from the germline V gene are MNHNY and SVGAGI (reference sequence). CDR3 in DNA: TGTGCCAGCAGTTACTCACAGGGCGACTATGGCTACACCTTC. Encoded protein: CASSYSQGDYGYTF.

The chain links TRBV7-9 to TRBJ1-2; perhaps TRBD1 as D (6 bases). The V end lost 6 bases, the J end lost 3 bases, and 11 bases lay between the germline ends. Germline loops: CDR1 SEHNR, CDR2 FQNEAQ (reference sequence). CDR3 length: 13 residues. CDR3: CASRDSMDYGYTF. The CDR3 DNA reads as TGTGCCAGCAGGGACAGTATGGACTATGGCTACACCTTC.

The rearrangement links TRBV4-1 to TRBJ2-1, with 7 bases aligning to TRBD2. CDR1 is MGHRA, CDR2 YSYEKL, per germline. The CDR3 spans 15 residues. After removal of 1 base from V and 6 bases from J, the junction contained 6 bases not matched to a gene. CDR3 region: CASSQGLGTTNEQFF. CDR3 bases: TGCGCCAGCAGCCAAGGACTGGGGACTACCAATGAGCAGTTCTTC.

J is TRBJ1-1 and V is TRBV4-3; D unresolved. The germline gives CDR1 LGHNA, CDR2 YSLEER. The CDR3 loop spans 16 amino acids. The V gene lost 0 bases and the J gene lost 1 base, with 12 bases spanning the gap. The CDR3 coding sequence is TGCGCCAGCAGCCAAGATGTTTTGCCAGGGAACACTGAAGCTTTCTTT. It translates to CASSQDVLPGNTEAFF.

The V call is TRBV28, the J call TRBJ1-1; 12 bases map to TRBD1. V shed 3 bases and J 1 base; nucleotides not matched to a gene: 12. The CDR3 contains 19 residues. CDR1 is MDHEN and CDR2 is SYDVKM in the germline V gene. The CDR3 region is CASSFRGQGARFGNTEAFF. CDR3 in DNA: TGTGCCAGCAGTTTCCGGGGACAGGGGGCACGATTTGGGAACACTGAAGCTTTCTTT.